These 23 T cell receptor beta chains came from one sample sequenced in a study of CD8 T cells in Susac syndrome. The authors reverse transcribed roughly 0.5 to 1 ug RNA with random hexamers. From the immunoSEQ multiplex PCR reads, TCRdb called clonotypes with MiXCR, one entry per CDR3 protein. The sample lists about 440,000 distinct CDR3 sequences, roughly 85% occurring once. Sequencing was performed on CD8+ T cells from PBMCs. These receptor sequences come from a human donor with multiple sclerosis.

The CDR3 reads CSARDQGGYGDTDTQYF. In DNA, the CDR3 is TGCAGTGCTAGAGATCAAGGGGGCTACGGGGACACAGATACGCAGTATTTT. The genes are TRBV20-1 and TRBJ2-3, with TRBD1 matching 7 bases. Losses at the gene ends were 0 bases for V and 2 bases for J; bases not matched to a gene: 11. CDR3 size: 17 residues. CDR1 DFQATT and CDR2 SNEGSKA come from the germline V gene (reference sequence).

There are a few counts of this clonotype. The chain links TRBV27 to TRBJ1-1; 9 bases match TRBD1. The CDR3 has 15 amino acids. Germline assignment: CDR1 MNHEY and CDR2 SMNVEV (reference sequence). The J segment lost 1 base and the V segment lost 4 bases, leaving 4 bases of the junction unmatched. The CDR3 DNA is TGTGCCAGCAGTTCCCGGGACAGGGCGAACACTGAAGCTTTCTTT. Residues: CASSSRDRANTEAFF.

V gene TRBV6-5 combines with J gene TRBJ2-2; perhaps TRBD1 as D (5 bases). Germline V CDR1 and CDR2: MNHEY, SVGAGI. V gave up 2 bases and J gave up 3 bases, with 16 bases separating them. This CDR3 is built from 17 residues. The CDR3 loop reads CASSYEVIDSYTGELFF. CDR3 nucleotide sequence: TGTGCCAGCAGTTACGAGGTTATTGACAGCTACACCGGGGAGCTGTTTTTT.

The V call is TRBV11-3, the J call TRBJ2-7; TRBD1 matches 7 bases. The CDR3 extends over 14 amino acids. Germline CDR1 SGHNT, CDR2 YENEEA. Unmatched junction bases numbered 6, after V lost 4 bases and J lost 3 bases. The CDR3 nucleotides are TGTGCCAGCAGCTCACCCGGGACAGTCTACGAGCAGTACTTC. Its translation: CASSSPGTVYEQYF.

The chain carries TRBV6-1 and TRBJ2-7; D uncertain. This CDR3 has 15 amino acids. Germline CDR1 MNHNS, CDR2 SASEGT. V gave up 4 bases and J gave up 5 bases, with 18 bases separating them. The CDR3 region is CASSAGLGSANEQYF. The CDR3 DNA reads as TGTGCCAGCAGTGCCGGCCTCGGCAGTGCCAACGAGCAGTACTTC.

The sample holds one count of this clonotype. Here the CDR3 reads CASSYSTSGSGDTGELFF. The CDR3 region has the DNA TGTGCCAGCAGTTACTCCACTAGCGGGAGCGGTGACACCGGGGAGCTGTTTTTT. The chain joins TRBV6-5 to TRBJ2-2; 11 bases agree with TRBD2. This CDR3 is built from 18 residues. Germline V gene sequence: CDR1 MNHEY, CDR2 SVGAGI. Germline trimming cut 0 bases from V and 3 bases from J; bases unmatched to any gene: 6.

This clonotype occurred once. CDR3 DNA sequence: TGCGCCAGCAGCTCATCCTACCGGGACAGGGGGCCCCTGGAGCAGTTCTTC. As protein: CASSSSYRDRGPLEQFF. The rearrangement uses TRBV5-1 and TRBJ2-1, with 12 bases identical to TRBD1. The CDR3 runs 17 residues. Per germline, CDR1 SGHRS and CDR2 YFSETQ. V dropped 3 bases and J dropped 10; count of bases not matched to a gene: 14.

The J gene is TRBJ2-1, the V gene TRBV7-9, with TRBD2 matching 7 bases. V was pared by 1 base and J by 10 bases, with 10 bases of the junction left unmatched. The CDR3 consists of 15 residues. CDR1 is SEHNR and CDR2 is FQNEAQ in the germline V gene (reference sequence). The CDR3 region has the DNA TGTGCCAGCAGCTTAGGTCTAGCGGAAGTTTCGGAGCAGTTCTTC. Translation: CASSLGLAEVSEQFF. Looking up the rest from reference TRBV7-9 and TRBJ2-1 gives the full variable domain: DTGVSQNPRHKITKRGQNVTFRCDPISEHNRLYWYRQTLGQGPEFLTYFQNEAQLEKSRLLSDRFSAERPKGSFSTLEIQRTEQGDSAMYLCASSLGLAEVSEQFFGPGTRLTVL.

V usage is TRBV9 and J usage is TRBJ2-3, with D perhaps matching TRBD1 (5 bases). Germline V gives CDR1 SGDLS, CDR2 YYNGEE. V was pared by 0 bases and J by 6 bases, with 8 bases between. This CDR3 is 13 amino acids long. This CDR3 reads CASSVVAGDTQYF. The CDR3 DNA is TGTGCCAGCAGCGTAGTCGCAGGGGATACGCAGTATTTT.

The V call is TRBV20-1, the J call TRBJ1-3; a weak D match, TRBD1 (6 bases). V lost 7 bases to trimming and J lost 2 bases, with 12 bases between them. The CDR3 is made up of 13 amino acids. CDR1 DFQATT and CDR2 SNEGSKA come from the germline V gene (reference sequence). The CDR3: CSVPDSPGNTIYF. The CDR3 DNA reads as TGCAGTGTCCCGGACAGCCCTGGAAACACCATATATTTT.

This rearrangement joins TRBV20-1 to TRBJ2-7; D uncertain. This CDR3 contains 13 residues. V lost 4 bases to trimming and J lost 2 bases, with 12 bases between them. Germline CDR1 is DFQATT and CDR2 is SNEGSKA (reference sequence). CDR3 protein: CSATGRITYEQYF. The CDR3 DNA reads TGCAGTGCTACGGGCAGGATTACCTACGAGCAGTACTTC.

The chain uses TRBV10-1 and TRBJ1-2; 7 bases agree with TRBD1. CDR1 and CDR2 from the germline V gene are WNHNN and SYGVQD (reference sequence). The junction had 4 bases not matched to a gene; V was cut back by 3 bases and J by 0 bases. The CDR3 extends over 15 amino acids. CDR3 protein: CASSDGTVPNYGYTF. CDR3 coding DNA: TGCGCCAGCAGTGATGGGACAGTGCCTAACTATGGCTACACCTTC.

The chain joins TRBV19 to TRBJ1-4; 11 nucleotides line up with TRBD1. J lost 7 bases, V lost 7 bases, and 8 bases had no gene match. Per germline, CDR1 LNHDA and CDR2 SQIVND (reference sequence). The CDR3 is 15 residues long. Here the CDR3 DNA reads TGTGCCAGTACCACAGGACAGGGGGCACCTGAAAAACTGTTTTTT. It specifies CASTTGQGAPEKLFF.

This chain joins TRBV3-1 and TRBJ1-1; D uncertain. Per the germline V gene, CDR1 is LGHDT and CDR2 is YNNKEL (reference sequence). Trimming stripped 0 bases from V and 1 base from J, with 21 bases between. The CDR3 is 19 amino acids. The CDR3 DNA is TGTGCCAGCAGCCAAGATTCTTTGGGGTGGCAGATAGAGAACACTGAAGCTTTCTTT. This codes for CASSQDSLGWQIENTEAFF.

The chain combines TRBV18 with TRBJ1-2; 7 positions agree with TRBD1. Germline V lookup: CDR1 KGHSH, CDR2 LQKENI. V was pared by 0 bases and J by 7 bases, with 5 bases of the junction left unmatched. The CDR3 is 14 residues long. The CDR3 bases are TGTGCCAGCTCACCACCCTCCAGGGGGTTTGGCTACACCTTC. It codes for CASSPPSRGFGYTF.

The chain links TRBV7-9 to TRBJ1-4; D remains unclear. The CDR3 extends over 14 amino acids. CDR1 SEHNR and CDR2 FQNEAQ come from the germline V gene (reference sequence). Trimming took off 4 bases at V and 5 bases at J, with 11 bases between the two ends. The DNA of the CDR3 is TGTGCCAGCAGCTCCTCTTCGGGCAATGAAAAACTGTTTTTT. It is translated as CASSSSSGNEKLFF.

This chain uses TRBV10-1 with TRBJ2-7; TRBD1 aligns across 7 bases. Unmatched junction bases numbered 9, after V lost 6 bases and J lost 7 bases. CDR1 WNHNN and CDR2 SYGVQD come from the germline V gene (reference sequence). CDR3 size: 13 residues. The CDR3 region is CASREQGNGEQYF. CDR3 bases: TGCGCCAGCAGGGAACAGGGGAACGGAGAGCAGTACTTC.

The chain uses TRBV3-1 and TRBJ1-1; no firm D call. The CDR3 spans 15 residues. Trimming left V 1 base short and J 3 bases short, with 12 bases between. CDR1 is LGHDT and CDR2 is YNNKEL in the germline V gene (reference sequence). The CDR3 coding sequence is TGTGCCAGCAGCCAAGTCGAGGTGATGGACACTGAAGCTTTCTTT. Amino acids: CASSQVEVMDTEAFF.

The chain combines TRBV27 with TRBJ2-7; the D gene could be TRBD1 or TRBD2 (5 bases each). This CDR3 is built from 14 residues. V lost 8 bases and J lost 2, with 16 bases in between. Germline V CDR1 and CDR2: MNHEY, SMNVEV (reference sequence). CDR3 loop: CASALDRDPYEQYF. DNA for the CDR3: TGTGCCAGCGCCCTAGACCGGGACCCCTACGAGCAGTACTTC.

This clonotype appeared a few times. The chain joins TRBV20-1 to TRBJ2-7; TRBD1 matches at 7 bases. The CDR3 is 14 residues long. Trimming took 2 bases from V and 3 from J; bases not matched to a gene: 7. The V gene's germline CDR1 is DFQATT and CDR2 SNEGSKA (reference sequence). CDR3 residues: CSARSNRGFYEQYF. Written as DNA, the CDR3 is TGCAGTGCTAGATCGAACAGGGGCTTCTACGAGCAGTACTTC.

The chain carries TRBV18 and TRBJ1-4; TRBD1 matches 8 bases. The CDR3 sequence is 13 residues long. CDR1 KGHSH and CDR2 LQKENI come from the germline V gene. J was trimmed by 12 bases and V by 6 bases; bases with no gene match: 9. CDR3: CASSPGTGLELFF. CDR3 in DNA: TGTGCCAGCTCTCCCGGGACAGGCCTAGAACTGTTTTTT.

The chain joins TRBV12-3 or TRBV12-4 to TRBJ2-6; the D is unclear. This CDR3 is built from 14 residues. Trimming took off 5 bases at V and 0 bases at J, with 5 bases between the two ends. As DNA, the CDR3 is TGTGCCAGCAGTCCAATCTCTGGGGCCAACGTCCTGACTTTC. Its translation is CASSPISGANVLTF.

The chain is built from TRBV6-5 and TRBJ1-1; the match to TRBD1 covers 7 bases. Looked up from germline, CDR1 is MNHEY and CDR2 is SVGAGI. The CDR3 covers 14 residues. The ends lost 0 bases at V and 7 bases at J; junction bases unmatched: 5. CDR3 nucleotides: TGTGCCAGCAGTTACTCGACAGGGATGGATGAAGCTTTCTTT. It encodes CASSYSTGMDEAFF.